This T cell receptor beta chain was captured in a study of memory CD4+ T cells and cytomegalovirus serostatus. Broader study findings: CMV serostatus prediction reached median AUC about 0.96, or 0.93 with US-trained model. CD4+ memory repertoires contained about two fifths of the roughly 150 reported CMV TCRbeta sequences. The CMV-associated TCR signature appears largely within the CD4+ memory repertoire.

As to this clone: Antigen specificity is unknown.

Single viable CD3+CD4+CD8-CD45RO+ cells were sorted as the memory CD4+ T cells. Original data processing: Out-of-frame sequences were removed, leaving roughly 2,200,000 distinct TCRbeta sequences. The data were produced by immunoSEQ multiplex PCR, yet TCRdb's version contains in-frame clones alone and is incomplete. V and J calls and clone size are copied from that table; D and trimming were computed from the DNA. The sample carries about 82,000 clones, 80% recorded once. The V gene end was trimmed by 5 bases and the J gene end by 11 bases; junction bases not matched to a gene: 18. The germline V gene has CDR1 SGHVS and CDR2 FNYEAQ. There are 16 residues in the CDR3.

The receptor was derived from an adult in good health and CMV-seronegative. Input material: memory CD4+ T cells from blood. V usage is TRBV7-6 and J usage is TRBJ2-3, with 8 bases fitting TRBD2. The CDR3 sequence: CASSATYGGASGGQYF. Written as DNA, the CDR3 is TGTGCCAGCAGCGCGACCTACGGGGGGGCCAGCGGTGGGCAGTATTTT.